This T cell receptor (beta chain) is from a study of OX40 agonist ivuxolimab in advanced cancers. Regarding the study as a whole: The work left the antigen specificity of expanded peripheral T cells undetermined. The mean number of expanded clones was higher in CD8+ T cells than in CD4+.

On this clone itself: Its cognate antigen is unknown.

Assay: immunoSEQ multiplex PCR; the TCRdb copy retains only in-frame clones and omits some. The sample gives 70,000 to 95,000 clones, roughly 80% of which show up once; more than 0.95% is in the top ten. Sampling of blood occurred at baseline, cycle 4 day 1, and cycle 7 day 1. V lost 7 bases and J lost 9; bases outside the gene matches: 11. Germline CDR1 is MDHEN and CDR2 is SYDVKM. The CDR3 extends over 15 amino acids. The source was CD4+ or CD8+ T cells sorted from blood, collected in a trial of the OX40 agonist ivuxolimab. The chain joins TRBV28 to TRBJ2-1; 11 bases match TRBD2. This clonotype was obtained from an adult with an advanced solid tumor such as melanoma, head and neck, liver or kidney cancer. The CDR3 region is CASKKTSGVIGEQFF. CDR3 nucleotide sequence: TGTGCCAGCAAAAAGACTAGCGGGGTTATCGGTGAGCAGTTCTTC.